This T cell receptor (beta chain) was identified during a study of blood T cell repertoires in COVID-19. This CDR3 region has 12 residues. V was shortened by 6 bases and J by 6 bases, with 9 bases between the two germline ends. Germline values: CDR1 LNHDA, CDR2 SQIVND (reference sequence). Per the original data handling: Researchers report that nucleated cell counts were estimated from reference gene primer amplification. The method was immunoSEQ multiplex PCR; TCRdb's version includes in-frame clones alone and lacks a portion of them. For V, J and clone size, that table is used; D and trimming come from the DNA. The sample lists approximately 89,000 clones, 80% occurring once.

The sample was peripheral blood. This clonotype was obtained from an elderly woman with acute or convalescent COVID-19. This rearrangement joins TRBV19 to TRBJ1-5; a possible D gene is TRBD1 (5 bases). CDR3 sequence reads: CASRQGFQPQHF. The DNA for the CDR3 is TGTGCCAGTAGGCAGGGATTTCAGCCCCAGCATTTT.